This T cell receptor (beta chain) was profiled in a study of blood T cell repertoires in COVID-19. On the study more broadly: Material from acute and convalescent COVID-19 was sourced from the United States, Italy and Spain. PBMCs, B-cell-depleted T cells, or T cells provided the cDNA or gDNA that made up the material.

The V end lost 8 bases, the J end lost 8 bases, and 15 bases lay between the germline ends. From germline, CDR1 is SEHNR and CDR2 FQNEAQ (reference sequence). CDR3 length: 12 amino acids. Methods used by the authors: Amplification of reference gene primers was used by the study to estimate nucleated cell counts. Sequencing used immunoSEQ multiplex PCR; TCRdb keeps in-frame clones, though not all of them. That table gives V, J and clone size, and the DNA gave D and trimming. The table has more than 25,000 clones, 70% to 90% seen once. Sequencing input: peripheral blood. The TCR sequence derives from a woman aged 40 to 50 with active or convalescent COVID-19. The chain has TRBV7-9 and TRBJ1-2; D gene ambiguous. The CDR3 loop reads CASGEGARGYTF. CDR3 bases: TGTGCCAGCGGGGAGGGCGCAAGGGGCTACACCTTC.